What follows is one T cell receptor beta chain and its context. The V gene's germline CDR1 is ENHRY and CDR2 SYGVKD. Trimming pared 4 bases from V and 0 bases from J, leaving 10 bases between. The CDR3 has 16 residues. This entry comes from a study of PD-1 blockade in mismatch repair-deficient tumors. Study information: Patients had around twelve mismatch repair-deficient cancer types, all previously treated and progressing.

TCRdb's copy holds only in-frame clones and misses some; the assay was immunoSEQ multiplex PCR. Among over 100,000 clones listed, approximately 80% were seen once. The J gene is TRBJ2-6, the V gene TRBV10-3; weak D call: TRBD1 (5 bases). The TCR originated in an adult with mismatch repair-deficient cancer. The sample was peripheral blood, taken approximately 60 weeks after starting pembrolizumab. The DNA for the CDR3 is TGTGCCATCAGTGCCGCAGGGTTCTCTGGGGCCAACGTCCTGACTTTC. It specifies CAISAAGFSGANVLTF.